The 8 T cell receptor beta chains below all came from one sample that was sequenced in a study of blood T cell repertoires in COVID-19. Assay used: immunoSEQ multiplex PCR; TCRdb lists only in-frame clones, some missing. The sample contains 230,000 or so clones, approximately 89% of which appear only once. The sequenced sample was peripheral blood. These receptor sequences come from a woman aged 35 to 49 who had recovered from COVID-19.

The gene calls are TRBV6-5 and TRBJ2-2, with a possible D match to TRBD1 (6 bases). In germline, CDR1 is MNHEY, CDR2 SVGAGI. Trimming removed 1 base from V and 7 bases from J, with 10 bases in between. This CDR3 is 14 amino acids long. This CDR3 is CASSYFQGFGELFF. DNA for the CDR3: TGTGCCAGCAGTTACTTCCAGGGGTTCGGGGAGCTGTTTTTT.

V gene TRBV4-1 combines with J gene TRBJ1-4; a weak D match, TRBD1 (5 bases). The V and J ends lost 0 bases and 11 bases respectively, with 16 bases between them. The germline V gene has CDR1 MGHRA and CDR2 YSYEKL. CDR3 length equals 15 residues. The CDR3 nucleotides are TGCGCCAGCAGCCAAGAAGGGGTGGGGTTGGGTAAACTGTTTTTT. It codes for CASSQEGVGLGKLFF.

This clone showed up just a few times. The chain joins TRBV9 to TRBJ1-2; 10 bases match TRBD1. Germline CDR1 SGDLS, CDR2 YYNGEE. The CDR3 is made up of 17 amino acids. V lost 3 bases to trimming and J lost 6 bases; unmatched junction nucleotides: 14. CDR3 amino acids: CASSGRLTGGAYNGYTF. CDR3 DNA: TGTGCCAGCAGCGGACGACTGACAGGGGGCGCTTATAATGGCTACACCTTC.

This rearrangement joins TRBV7-2 to TRBJ1-2, with TRBD1 matching 8 bases. The CDR3 covers 13 residues. Germline values: CDR1 SGHTA, CDR2 FQGNSA. V shed 1 base and J 8 bases; nucleotides not matched to a gene: 3. The chain's CDR3 is CASSLDGTGGYTF. The CDR3, as DNA: TGTGCCAGCAGCTTAGACGGGACAGGAGGCTACACCTTC.

The chain is built from TRBV10-2 and TRBJ2-5; unclear D gene. Germline V gene lookup returns CDR1 WSHSY and CDR2 SAAADI. Trimming took off 3 bases at V and 5 bases at J, with 4 bases between the two ends. The length of the CDR3 is 11 residues. Here the CDR3 DNA reads TGCGCCAGCAGTGACTTGGAGACCCAGTACTTC. This translates into CASSDLETQYF.

The chain joins TRBV13 to TRBJ1-5; D perhaps matches TRBD1 (5 bases). V was clipped by 0 bases and J by 5 bases, with 8 bases between them. Germline CDR1 and CDR2: PRHDT and FYEKMQ (reference sequence). The CDR3 sequence is 14 residues long. The CDR3 sequence: CASSLGREDQPQHF. DNA for the CDR3: TGTGCCAGCAGCTTAGGCAGGGAGGATCAGCCCCAGCATTTT.

This clone was seen a few times. This chain links TRBV11-3 with TRBJ2-2, with 8 positions matching TRBD2. Germline V gives CDR1 SGHNT, CDR2 YENEEA. This CDR3 is built from 16 residues. The ends lost 6 bases at V and 6 bases at J; junction bases unmatched: 12. CDR3 loop: CASRREAGVKSGELFF. The CDR3 DNA follows: TGTGCCAGCAGGAGGGAAGCGGGAGTTAAGTCCGGGGAGCTGTTTTTT.

This chain connects TRBV11-3 to TRBJ2-5; tentatively, D is TRBD1 (6 bases). Trimming removed 3 bases at V and 2 bases at J, with 16 bases between. The V gene's germline CDR1 is SGHNT and CDR2 YENEEA. This CDR3 region has 16 residues. The chain's CDR3 is CASSLEQGFRQETQYF. Written as DNA, the CDR3 is TGTGCCAGCAGCTTGGAACAGGGATTCCGACAAGAGACCCAGTACTTC.